One sample yielded the 27 T cell receptor beta chains listed below, sequenced in a study of graft-versus-host responses after intestinal transplantation. Profiling relied on immunoSEQ multiplex PCR, and the TCRdb table lists in-frame clones only, not all of them. Among about 110,000 clones listed, over 85% were seen once. For these receptors, no antigen is known. This specimen consisted of unstimulated CD4+ T cells sorted from spleen or lymph node cells, obtained before transplant. The receptors were gathered from a human donor who was the organ donor for an intestinal transplant.

This rearrangement joins TRBV28 to TRBJ2-7; 9 nucleotides match TRBD1. There are 16 residues in the CDR3. After removal of 4 bases from V and 3 bases from J, the junction contained 10 bases not matched to a gene. Germline lookup yields CDR1 MDHEN and CDR2 SYDVKM. The CDR3 sequence: CASSSHPGQGGYEQYF. CDR3 nucleotide sequence: TGTGCCAGCAGTTCTCATCCGGGACAGGGTGGCTACGAGCAGTACTTC.

The chain combines TRBV7-9 with TRBJ2-1; tentative D call: TRBD2 (5 bases). The V gene lost 1 base and the J gene lost 4 bases, with 8 bases spanning the gap. The CDR3 is made up of 14 amino acids. CDR1 and CDR2 (germline): SEHNR, FQNEAQ (reference sequence). In nucleotides, the CDR3 is TGTGCCAGCAGCTTAGTGGGAGCTTACAATGAGCAGTTCTTC. As protein: CASSLVGAYNEQFF. Supplemented by reference TRBV7-9 and TRBJ2-1, the full variable domain reads DTGVSQNPRHKITKRGQNVTFRCDPISEHNRLYWYRQTLGQGPEFLTYFQNEAQLEKSRLLSDRFSAERPKGSFSTLEIQRTEQGDSAMYLCASSLVGAYNEQFFGPGTRLTVL.

The chain recombines TRBV5-1 with TRBJ1-2; D unclear. The germline V gene encodes CDR1 SGHRS and CDR2 YFSETQ. The CDR3 contains 15 residues. The V end was cut by 0 bases, the J end by 5 bases, with 14 bases between. The CDR3 DNA sequence: TGCGCCAGCAGCTTGGCCGAAAATACTCCTTATGGCTACACCTTC. This sequence encodes CASSLAENTPYGYTF.

The CDR3 DNA reads as TGTGCCAGCAGTTACGATTGGACTAGCGGTCAAGAGACCCAGTACTTC. Its translation is CASSYDWTSGQETQYF. The chain links TRBV6-5 to TRBJ2-5; 10 nucleotides line up with TRBD2. V dropped 2 bases and J dropped 2; count of bases not matched to a gene: 5. Looked up from germline, CDR1 is MNHEY and CDR2 is SVGAGI. This CDR3 comprises 16 residues.

A single count supports this clone. The genes are TRBV14 and TRBJ2-7, with no clear D. The CDR3 runs to 16 residues. CDR1 is SGHDN and CDR2 is FVKESK in the germline V gene. V was trimmed by 1 base and J by 2 bases, leaving 15 bases between them. CDR3 nucleotide sequence: TGTGCCAGCAGCCAAGTTGTGGCACGAGGAACCTACGAGCAGTACTTC. Amino acid sequence: CASSQVVARGTYEQYF.

This clone was recorded only once. The chain uses TRBV5-1 and TRBJ2-3, with D maybe TRBD1 (6 bases). The CDR3 contains 15 residues. CDR1 and CDR2 (germline): SGHRS, YFSETQ. The ends were cut back, 1 base at V and 5 bases at J, with 14 bases in the middle. The CDR3: CASSLTVSGVDTQYF. DNA for the CDR3: TGCGCCAGCAGCTTGACGGTGTCAGGGGTAGATACGCAGTATTTT.

The chain carries TRBV6-6 and TRBJ1-6; the D is unclear. V was cut by 6 bases and J by 8 bases, with 8 bases left in between. Germline V CDR1 and CDR2: MNHNY, SVGAGI (reference sequence). This CDR3 region has 12 residues. CDR3 in DNA: TGTGCCAGCAGAGTCTCTGATTCACCCCTCCACTTT. It codes for CASRVSDSPLHF.

This clone was counted a few times. This chain links TRBV10-2 with TRBJ2-7, with 11 positions matching TRBD2. With V trimmed by 7 bases and J by 0 bases, 2 bases remained unmatched. This CDR3 is built from 14 residues. CDR1 and CDR2 from the germline V gene are WSHSY and SAAADI. The CDR3 DNA follows: TGCGCCAGCATCGGGACTAGCGGCTCCTACGAGCAGTACTTC. Translation gives CASIGTSGSYEQYF.

This clone was seen once. The CDR3 DNA reads as TGTGCCAGCTCCCGCGAACCTAGCACAGATACGCAGTATTTT. It encodes CASSREPSTDTQYF. The rearrangement links TRBV2 to TRBJ2-3; the D is unclear. Germline lookup yields CDR1 SNHLY and CDR2 FYNNEI. CDR3 size: 14 residues. V was shortened by 8 bases and J by 0 bases, with 12 bases between the two germline ends. Combining the CDR3 with reference TRBV2 and TRBJ2-3 gives the whole variable domain EPEVTQTPSHQVTQMGQEVILRCVPISNHLYFYWYRQILGQKVEFLVSFYNNEISEKSEIFDDQFSVERPDGSNFTLKIRSTKLEDSAMYFCASSREPSTDTQYFGPGTRLTVL.

The chain carries TRBV7-8 and TRBJ1-2, with 8 bases fitting TRBD1. CDR3 size: 16 residues. The V gene end was trimmed by 1 base and the J gene end by 8 bases; junction bases not matched to a gene: 12. Germline loops: CDR1 SGHVS, CDR2 FQNEAQ. Here the CDR3 reads CASSLGGAGGFRGYTF. CDR3 DNA sequence: TGTGCCAGCAGCTTAGGGGGTGCAGGGGGCTTTCGCGGCTACACCTTC.

This clone occurred once. The rearrangement uses TRBV5-1 and TRBJ2-2; perhaps TRBD1 as D (7 bases). Trimming pared 4 bases from V and 7 bases from J, leaving 14 bases between. The CDR3 contains 14 residues. CDR1 and CDR2 from the germline V gene are SGHRS and YFSETQ. In nucleotides, the CDR3 is TGCGCCAGCAGCACATCCAGGGGGGTCGGGGAGCTGTTTTTT. Translating gives CASSTSRGVGELFF. The full variable domain, its missing parts supplied by reference TRBV5-1 and TRBJ2-2, is KAGVTQTPRYLIKTRGQQVTLSCSPISGHRSVSWYQQTPGQGLQFLFEYFSETQRNKGNFPGRFSGRQFSNSRSEMNVSTLELGDSALYLCASSTSRGVGELFFGEGSRLTVL.

This clone was observed a single time. The CDR3 coding sequence is TGTGCCAGCAGCTTAATGTGGGGTAGAGGGGGTAGAGACGCGAACACCGGGGAGCTGTTTTTT. Translating gives CASSLMWGRGGRDANTGELFF. This chain joins TRBV7-6 and TRBJ2-2; D is possibly TRBD1 (6 bases). Between the trimmed V and J ends, which lost 2 bases and 0 bases, there was a span of 25 bases. The CDR3 is 21 residues long. In germline, CDR1 is SGHVS, CDR2 FNYEAQ.

This clone was recorded once. The chain recombines TRBV28 with TRBJ2-3; D ambiguous. The CDR3 is 12 amino acids. V was pared by 4 bases and J by 4 bases, with 6 bases between. CDR1 is MDHEN and CDR2 is SYDVKM in the germline V gene. The CDR3: CASSSSPDTQYF. CDR3 in DNA: TGTGCCAGCAGTTCCAGTCCAGATACGCAGTATTTT.

J is TRBJ1-4 and V is TRBV6-6; D uncertain. The length of the CDR3 is 13 residues. Between the trimmed V and J ends, which lost 0 bases and 7 bases, there was a span of 6 bases. CDR1 MNHNY and CDR2 SVGAGI come from the germline V gene (reference sequence). The CDR3 coding sequence is TGTGCCAGCAGTTACTCCCGCGGTGAAAAACTGTTTTTT. Protein: CASSYSRGEKLFF.

The V call is TRBV2, the J call TRBJ2-7; possible D gene TRBD1, 6 bases. In germline, CDR1 is SNHLY, CDR2 FYNNEI. Trimming cost V 4 bases and J 3 bases, with 13 bases left between them. The CDR3 is 14 residues long. Written as DNA, the CDR3 is TGTGCCAGCAGTGGGACAGTAAGAAACTACGAGCAGTACTTC. Translating it yields CASSGTVRNYEQYF. Combining the CDR3 with reference TRBV2 and TRBJ2-7 gives the whole variable domain EPEVTQTPSHQVTQMGQEVILRCVPISNHLYFYWYRQILGQKVEFLVSFYNNEISEKSEIFDDQFSVERPDGSNFTLKIRSTKLEDSAMYFCASSGTVRNYEQYFGPGTRLTVT.

V is TRBV29-1 and J is TRBJ2-5; D ambiguous. Trimming left V 3 bases short and J 1 base short, with 9 bases between. CDR1 SQVTM and CDR2 ANQGSEA come from the germline V gene. The length of the CDR3 is 13 residues. The CDR3 nucleotides read TGCAGCGTTGATTCCGGTATCCAAGAGACCCAGTACTTC. It translates to CSVDSGIQETQYF.

The V call is TRBV5-1, the J call TRBJ1-1; possible D gene TRBD1, 6 bases. Germline CDR1 is SGHRS and CDR2 is YFSETQ. The CDR3 consists of 14 residues. V was cut by 5 bases and J by 7 bases, with 18 bases left in between. CDR3 region: CASRPQTGGSEAFF. The CDR3, as DNA: TGCGCCAGCAGGCCCCAGACCGGGGGCAGTGAAGCTTTCTTT.

This chain uses TRBV28 with TRBJ2-3; 11 positions agree with TRBD1. Germline CDR1 is MDHEN and CDR2 is SYDVKM. The CDR3 has 16 amino acids. The V and J ends lost 6 bases and 4 bases, in that order; junction bases with no gene match: 9. As DNA, the CDR3 is TGTGCCAGCAGCCCGGAAAGGACAGGGGGCGCAGATACGCAGTATTTT. Its protein is CASSPERTGGADTQYF.

The chain employs TRBV19 and TRBJ1-2, with D unresolved. CDR3 length: 12 residues. The V gene's germline CDR1 is LNHDA and CDR2 SQIVND (reference sequence). V was pared by 6 bases and J by 2 bases, with 7 bases between. CDR3: CASSYSNYGYTF. CDR3 DNA: TGTGCCAGTAGCTACAGCAACTATGGCTACACCTTC.

The gene calls are TRBV18 and TRBJ1-3, with TRBD1 matching over 11 bases. The germline CDR1 and CDR2 sequences are KGHSH and LQKENI. The CDR3 has 14 amino acids. With 4 bases clipped from V and 8 bases from J, the junction kept 4 bases outside the gene matches. CDR3 DNA: TGTGCCAGCTCACGGACAGGGGGCGGCGACACCATATATTTT. Its translation: CASSRTGGGDTIYF.

The V call is TRBV5-4, the J call TRBJ2-2; TRBD2 agrees at 7 bases. Trimming removed 1 base from V and 6 bases from J; junction bases left unmatched: 6. Germline V lookup: CDR1 SGHNT, CDR2 YYREEE (reference sequence). The CDR3 extends over 15 amino acids. The CDR3 DNA follows: TGTGCCAGCAGCTTGCACCAGGGAGGGTCCGGGGAGCTGTTTTTT. It translates to CASSLHQGGSGELFF.

V and J are TRBV5-1 and TRBJ1-1; possible D gene TRBD1, 5 bases. Trimming removed 4 bases from V and 6 bases from J, with 16 bases in between. CDR1 SGHRS and CDR2 YFSETQ come from the germline V gene. This CDR3 region has 14 residues. CDR3 in amino acids: CASSPDGGRPEAFF. CDR3 DNA sequence: TGCGCCAGCAGCCCCGATGGGGGGAGGCCTGAAGCTTTCTTT.

Points on this clone: At one end, the junction sequence differs from germline, possibly due to a read error. The CDR3 loop is CASSSLFSNPPLHF. CDR3 coding DNA: TGTGCCAGCAGCTCGCTCTTCAGTAATCCACCCCTCCACTTT. This chain connects TRBV7-2 to TRBJ1-6, with D unclear. CDR3 length: 14 amino acids. Germline CDR1 SGHTA, CDR2 FQGNSA. Full variable domain (remainder filled in from reference TRBV7-2 and TRBJ1-6): GAGVSQSPSNKVTEKGKDVELRCDPISGHTALYWYRQSLGQGLEFLIYFQGNSAPDKSGLPSDRFSAERTGGSVSTLTIQRTQQEDSAVYLCASSSLFSNPPLHFGNGTRLTVT.

The V call is TRBV28, the J call TRBJ2-7; 8 nucleotides match TRBD2. The CDR3 extends over 15 amino acids. The germline V gene has CDR1 MDHEN and CDR2 SYDVKM. V lost 2 bases, J lost 2 bases, and 5 bases stayed unmatched. CDR3 nucleotides: TGTGCCAGCAGTTTACCGGGGGGGACCCCCTACGAGCAGTACTTC. The encoded protein is CASSLPGGTPYEQYF.

The CDR3 coding sequence is TGCGCCAGCAGCCTGGGGACAGGGGACACTGAAGCTTTCTTT. This gives the protein CASSLGTGDTEAFF. V gene TRBV4-3 combines with J gene TRBJ1-1; 10 nucleotides agree with TRBD1. The CDR3 runs 14 residues. J lost 3 bases, V lost 4 bases, and 2 bases had no gene match. The germline V gene encodes CDR1 LGHNA and CDR2 YSLEER.

This chain links TRBV7-2 with TRBJ2-3, with TRBD2 matching over 7 bases. Germline V gives CDR1 SGHTA, CDR2 FQGNSA. The J segment lost 0 bases and the V segment lost 0 bases, leaving 9 bases of the junction unmatched. CDR3 size: 18 residues. DNA of the CDR3: TGTGCCAGCAGCTTAGCGTCACTAGCGTCCTCTAGCACAGATACGCAGTATTTT. Protein sequence: CASSLASLASSSTDTQYF.

This chain uses TRBV7-2 with TRBJ2-7, with 9 bases aligning to TRBD2. The ends lost 1 base at V and 3 bases at J; junction bases unmatched: 7. Germline V gene data show CDR1 as SGHTA and CDR2 as FQGNSA. The CDR3 totals 16 residues. The CDR3 reads CASSLGGSGSFYEQYF. Written as DNA, the CDR3 is TGTGCCAGCAGCTTAGGGGGTAGCGGGAGTTTCTACGAGCAGTACTTC.